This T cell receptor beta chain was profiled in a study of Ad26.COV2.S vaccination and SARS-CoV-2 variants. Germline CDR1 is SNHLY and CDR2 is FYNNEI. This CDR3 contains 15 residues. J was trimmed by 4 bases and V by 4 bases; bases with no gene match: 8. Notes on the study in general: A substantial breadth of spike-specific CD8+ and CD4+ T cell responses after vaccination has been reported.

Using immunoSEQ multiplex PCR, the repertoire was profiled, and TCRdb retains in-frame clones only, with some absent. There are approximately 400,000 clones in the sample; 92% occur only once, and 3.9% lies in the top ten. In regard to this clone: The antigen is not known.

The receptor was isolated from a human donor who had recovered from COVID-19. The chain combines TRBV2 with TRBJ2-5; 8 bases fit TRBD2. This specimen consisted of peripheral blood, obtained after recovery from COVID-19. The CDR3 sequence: CASSAGGRSRETQYF. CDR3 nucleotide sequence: TGTGCCAGCAGTGCGGGGGGGCGGTCCAGAGAGACCCAGTACTTC.